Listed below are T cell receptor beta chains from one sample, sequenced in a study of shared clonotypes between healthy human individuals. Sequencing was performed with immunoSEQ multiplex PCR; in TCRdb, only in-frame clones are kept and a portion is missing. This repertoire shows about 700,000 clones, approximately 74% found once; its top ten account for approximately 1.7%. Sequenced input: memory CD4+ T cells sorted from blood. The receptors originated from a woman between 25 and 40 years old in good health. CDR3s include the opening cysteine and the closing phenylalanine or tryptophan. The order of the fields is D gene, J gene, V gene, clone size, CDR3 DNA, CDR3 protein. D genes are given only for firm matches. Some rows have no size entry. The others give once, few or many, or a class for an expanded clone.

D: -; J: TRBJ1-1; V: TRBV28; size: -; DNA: TGTGCCAGCACCCGGCCGCAGGGAAGGACTGAAGCTTTCTTT; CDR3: CASTRPQGRTEAFF
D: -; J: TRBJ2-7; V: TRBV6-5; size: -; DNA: TGTGCCAGCAGTTACTCGGGTTCTAAGCAAAACGAGCAGTACTTC; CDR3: CASSYSGSKQNEQYF
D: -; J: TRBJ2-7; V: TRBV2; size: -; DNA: TGTGCCAGCAGTGACGGCCAGTACTACGAGCAGTACTTC; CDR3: CASSDGQYYEQYF
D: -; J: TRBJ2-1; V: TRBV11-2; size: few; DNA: TGTGCCAGCAGCTTAGAGGGTGGGCGGGAGCAGTTCTTC; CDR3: CASSLEGGREQFF
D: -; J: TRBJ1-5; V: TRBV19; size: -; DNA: TGTGCCAGTAATTCCGGTAACGTATTGAATCAGCCCCAGCATTTT; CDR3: CASNSGNVLNQPQHF
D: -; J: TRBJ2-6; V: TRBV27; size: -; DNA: TGTGCCAGCAGTGGACACGGCTCTGGGGCCAACGTCCTGACTTTC; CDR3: CASSGHGSGANVLTF
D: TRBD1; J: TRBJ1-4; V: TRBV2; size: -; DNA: TGTGCCAGCAGGGGGACAGGGGGCGCCTATGAAAAACTGTTTTTT; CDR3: CASRGTGGAYEKLFF
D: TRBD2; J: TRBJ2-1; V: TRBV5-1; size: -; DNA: TGCGCCAGCAGCTTGGCCCTGCGGGAGGGCCACAATGAGCAGTTCTTC; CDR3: CASSLALREGHNEQFF
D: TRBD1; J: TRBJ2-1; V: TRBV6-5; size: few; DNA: TGTGCCAGCAGTTTTACAGTGGACAGGGACCAGTTCTTC; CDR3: CASSFTVDRDQFF
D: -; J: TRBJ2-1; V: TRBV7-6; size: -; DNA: TGTGCCAGCAGCTTACGGGCAGTAAACAATGAGCAGTTCTTC; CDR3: CASSLRAVNNEQFF
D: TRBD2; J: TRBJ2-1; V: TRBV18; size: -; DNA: TGTGCCAGCTCACCAATGACTAGCGGGATCTCCTACAATGAGCAGTTCTTC; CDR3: CASSPMTSGISYNEQFF
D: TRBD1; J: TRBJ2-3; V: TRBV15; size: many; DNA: TGTGCCACCAGCAGAGATGGGGGTGGACAGGGTCGAGATACGCAGTATTTT; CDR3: CATSRDGGGQGRDTQYF
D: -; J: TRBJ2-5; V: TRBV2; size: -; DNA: TGTGCCAGCAGTGATGGTCCCCGGGAGACCCAGTACTTC; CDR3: CASSDGPRETQYF
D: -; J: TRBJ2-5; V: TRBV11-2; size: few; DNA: TGTGCCAGCAGTCGCGAGCCCAGCCAAGAGACCCAGTACTTC; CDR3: CASSREPSQETQYF
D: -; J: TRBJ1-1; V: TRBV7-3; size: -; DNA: TGTGCCAGCAGCTTATTAGGACTTAACACTGAAGCTTTCTTT; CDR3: CASSLLGLNTEAFF
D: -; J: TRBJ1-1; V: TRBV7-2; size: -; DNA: TGTGCCAGCATCTCCAGAAGGGGATACACTGAAGCTTTCTTT; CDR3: CASISRRGYTEAFF
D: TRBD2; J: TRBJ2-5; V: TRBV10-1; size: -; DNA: TGCGCCAGCAGTGACCTCGGGACTAGCGGAGAAGAGACCCAGTACTTC; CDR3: CASSDLGTSGEETQYF
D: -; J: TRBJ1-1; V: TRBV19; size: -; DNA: TGTGCCAGTAGTATCGGGAGATCTGAAGCTTTCTTT; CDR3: CASSIGRSEAFF
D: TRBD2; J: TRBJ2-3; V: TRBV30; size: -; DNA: TGTGCCTGGGGCCCGGGACTAGGAAGTGCAGATACGCAGTATTTT; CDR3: CAWGPGLGSADTQYF
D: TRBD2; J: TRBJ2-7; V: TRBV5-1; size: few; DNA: TGCGCCAGCCGCCTAGCGGAGCCCTCCTACGAGCAGTACTTC; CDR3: CASRLAEPSYEQYF
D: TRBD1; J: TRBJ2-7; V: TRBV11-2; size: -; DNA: TGTGCCAGCAGCTTTAGGGGGCGGCAGTCCTACGAGCAGTACTTC; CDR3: CASSFRGRQSYEQYF
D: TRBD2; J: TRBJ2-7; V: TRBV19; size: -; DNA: TGTGCCAGTACGGTGAGTCTAGCGGATTACGAGCAGTACTTC; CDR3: CASTVSLADYEQYF
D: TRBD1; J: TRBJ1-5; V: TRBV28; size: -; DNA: TGTGCCAGCAGTTTATGGGCGGGACAGGGGGCGGTTAACAATCAGCCCCAGCATTTT; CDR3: CASSLWAGQGAVNNQPQHF
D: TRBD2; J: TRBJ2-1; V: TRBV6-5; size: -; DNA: TGTGCCAGCAGTTACACCGGGACTAGCGCTTTCGATGAGCAGTTCTTC; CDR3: CASSYTGTSAFDEQFF
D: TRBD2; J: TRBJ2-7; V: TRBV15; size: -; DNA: TGTGCCACCAGCAGAGATTTAGCGGGAACTTTCTACGAGCAGTACTTC; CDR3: CATSRDLAGTFYEQYF
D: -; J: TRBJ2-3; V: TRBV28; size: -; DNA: TGTGCCAGCAGTCCCATCGACAGGCTGAGCACAGATACGCAGTATTTT; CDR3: CASSPIDRLSTDTQYF
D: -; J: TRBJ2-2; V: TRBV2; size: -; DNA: TGTGCCAGTACTACCCGGGACGAAAAACGCGGGGAGCTGTTTTTT; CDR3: CASTTRDEKRGELFF
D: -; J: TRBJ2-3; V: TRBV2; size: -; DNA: TGTGCCAGCAGGGTAGCGGAGGCGGAAGATACGCAGTATTTT; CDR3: CASRVAEAEDTQYF
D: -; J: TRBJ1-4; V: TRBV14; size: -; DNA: TGTGCCAGCAGCCAAATCCAGGGAGGTGAAAAACTGTTTTTT; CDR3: CASSQIQGGEKLFF
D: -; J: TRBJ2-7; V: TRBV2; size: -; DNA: TGTGCCAGCAGTGTCTCTAGAACCTACGAGCAGTACTTC; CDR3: CASSVSRTYEQYF
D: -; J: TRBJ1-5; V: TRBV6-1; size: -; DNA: TGTGCCAGCAGCCTGGAGGTCGGCGGCAATCAGCCCCAGCATTTT; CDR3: CASSLEVGGNQPQHF
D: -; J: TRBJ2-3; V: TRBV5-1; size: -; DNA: TGCGCCAGCAGCCTGGTCTGGGGAACTAGCACAGATACGCAGTATTTT; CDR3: CASSLVWGTSTDTQYF
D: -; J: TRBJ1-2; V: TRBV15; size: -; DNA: TGTGCCACCAGCAGAGATCTGATCTCTGCCTATGGCTACACCTTC; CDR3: CATSRDLISAYGYTF
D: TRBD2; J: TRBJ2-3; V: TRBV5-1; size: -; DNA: TGCGCCAGCAGCTTGGCGCACTTCCTAGCGGAGCAGGATACGCAGTATTTT; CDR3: CASSLAHFLAEQDTQYF
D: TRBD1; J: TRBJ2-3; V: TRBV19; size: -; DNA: TGTGCCAGTAGGAGACAGGGCTCCACAGATACGCAGTATTTT; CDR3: CASRRQGSTDTQYF
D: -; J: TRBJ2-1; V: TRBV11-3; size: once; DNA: TGTGCCAGCAGCCCACGGGCGGGGACAGACACCTACAATGAGCAGTTCTTC; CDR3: CASSPRAGTDTYNEQFF
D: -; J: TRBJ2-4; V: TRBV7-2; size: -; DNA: TGTGCCAGCAGCTTAGCCTTGGCAGGGCTAGCCAAAAACATTCAGTACTTC; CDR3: CASSLALAGLAKNIQYF
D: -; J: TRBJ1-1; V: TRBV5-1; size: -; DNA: TGCGCCAGCAGCTTGGCGGGAGACACTGAAGCTTTCTTT; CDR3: CASSLAGDTEAFF
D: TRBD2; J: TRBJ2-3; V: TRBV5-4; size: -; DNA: TGTGCCAGCAGCCTAGCGGGAGGTACGGATACGCAGTATTTT; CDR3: CASSLAGGTDTQYF
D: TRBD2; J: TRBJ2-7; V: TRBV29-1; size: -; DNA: TGCAGCGTTGTCGGACTAGCGGGAGTGGCCGAGCAGTACTTC; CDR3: CSVVGLAGVAEQYF
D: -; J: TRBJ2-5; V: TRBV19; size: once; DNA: TGTGCCAGTAGTAGGGCAGACCAAGAGACCCAGTACTTC; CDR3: CASSRADQETQYF
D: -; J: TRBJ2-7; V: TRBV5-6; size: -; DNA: TGTGCCAGCAGCTCTTTGGACAGCTCCTACGAGCAGTACTTC; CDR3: CASSSLDSSYEQYF
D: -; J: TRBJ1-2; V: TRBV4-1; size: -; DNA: TGCGCCAGCAGCCCGGAGACAGATTCCTATGGCTACACCTTC; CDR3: CASSPETDSYGYTF
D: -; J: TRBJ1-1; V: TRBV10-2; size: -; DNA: TGCGCCAGCACCGCGACGGTGAACACTGAAGCTTTCTTT; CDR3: CASTATVNTEAFF
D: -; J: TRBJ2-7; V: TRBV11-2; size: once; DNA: TGTGCCAGCAGCTTACGTCGGCGGGCCTCCTACGAGCAGTACTTC; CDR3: CASSLRRRASYEQYF
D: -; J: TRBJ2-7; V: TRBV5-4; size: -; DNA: TGTGCCAGCAGCTTTACCGGGACTCCGGGATACTACGAGCAGTACTTC; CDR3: CASSFTGTPGYYEQYF
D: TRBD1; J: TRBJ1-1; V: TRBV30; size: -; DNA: TGTGCCTGGAGTTACCTCTGGACAGGGGACACTGAAGCTTTCTTT; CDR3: CAWSYLWTGDTEAFF
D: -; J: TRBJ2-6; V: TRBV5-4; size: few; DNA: TGTGCCAGCAGCCCACCGAATACGGACTCTGGGGCCAACGTCCTGACTTTC; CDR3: CASSPPNTDSGANVLTF
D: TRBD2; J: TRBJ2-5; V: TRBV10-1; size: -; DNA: TGCGCCAGCAGTGCCGGCGGGAGGGGAGAGACCCAGTACTTC; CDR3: CASSAGGRGETQYF